This T cell receptor beta chain was identified during a study of blood T cell repertoires in COVID-19. Study details: Both acute and convalescent COVID-19 samples were obtained from the United States, Italy and Spain.

After removal of 1 base from V and 4 bases from J, the junction contained 12 bases not matched to a gene. The CDR3 contains 18 residues. From germline, CDR1 is SEHNR and CDR2 FQNEAQ (reference sequence). In the original analysis: Amplifying reference gene primers gave estimates of nucleated cell counts. Method: immunoSEQ multiplex PCR; TCRdb's copy keeps in-frame clones and lacks some. D and trimming come from the DNA, and the V and J calls and clone size come from that table. The sample comprises 230,000 or so clones, around 80% of which are singletons, and just under 20% rests with the top ten. The sequenced material came from peripheral blood. This sequence joins TRBV7-9 and TRBJ2-7; 11 nucleotides align to TRBD1. The TCR sequence derives from a man aged 30 to 39 with active or convalescent COVID-19. CDR3 DNA: TGTGCCAGCAGCTTAGAACGTGGACAGGGGGCTAGGTCTTACGAGCAGTACTTC. It codes for CASSLERGQGARSYEQYF.